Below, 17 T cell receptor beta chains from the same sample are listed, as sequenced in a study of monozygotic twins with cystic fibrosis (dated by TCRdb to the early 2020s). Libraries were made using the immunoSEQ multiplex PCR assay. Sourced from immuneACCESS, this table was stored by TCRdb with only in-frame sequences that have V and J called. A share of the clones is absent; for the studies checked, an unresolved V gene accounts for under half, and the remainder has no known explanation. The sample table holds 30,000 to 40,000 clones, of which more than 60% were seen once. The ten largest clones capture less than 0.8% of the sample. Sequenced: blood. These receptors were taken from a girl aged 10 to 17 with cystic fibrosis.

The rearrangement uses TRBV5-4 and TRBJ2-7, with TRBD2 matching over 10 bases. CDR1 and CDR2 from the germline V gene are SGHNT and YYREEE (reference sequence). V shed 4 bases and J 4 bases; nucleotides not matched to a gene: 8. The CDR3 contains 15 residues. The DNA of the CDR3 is TGTGCCAGCAGCGCCCCTAGCGGGAGTGCTTACGAGCAGTACTTC. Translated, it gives CASSAPSGSAYEQYF.

CDR3 in DNA: TGCGCCAGCAGAGGTGACGCGGGAGAATACAATGAGCAGTTCTTC. It specifies CASRGDAGEYNEQFF. The chain uses TRBV5-1 and TRBJ2-1, with 7 bases lining up with TRBD2. Germline V gene sequence: CDR1 SGHRS, CDR2 YFSETQ. With 5 bases clipped from V and 4 bases from J, the junction kept 9 bases outside the gene matches. This CDR3 is built from 15 residues.

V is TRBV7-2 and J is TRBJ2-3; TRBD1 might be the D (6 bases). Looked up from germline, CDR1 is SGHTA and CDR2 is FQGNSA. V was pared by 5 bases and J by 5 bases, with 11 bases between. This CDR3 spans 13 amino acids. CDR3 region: CASSKGTRDTQYF. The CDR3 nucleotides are TGTGCCAGCAGCAAGGGGACACGAGATACGCAGTATTTT.

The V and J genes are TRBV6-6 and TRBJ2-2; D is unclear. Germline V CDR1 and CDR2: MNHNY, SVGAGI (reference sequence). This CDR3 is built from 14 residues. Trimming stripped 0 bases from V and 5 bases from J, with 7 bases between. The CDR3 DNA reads TGTGCCAGCAGTTACTCTAGAGTAACCGGGGAGCTGTTTTTT. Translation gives CASSYSRVTGELFF.

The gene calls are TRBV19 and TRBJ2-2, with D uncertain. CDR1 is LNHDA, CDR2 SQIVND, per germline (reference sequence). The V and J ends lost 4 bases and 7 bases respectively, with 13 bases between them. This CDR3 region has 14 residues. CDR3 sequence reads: CASSNHLGIGELFF. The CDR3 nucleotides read TGTGCCAGTAGTAACCATCTAGGAATCGGGGAGCTGTTTTTT.

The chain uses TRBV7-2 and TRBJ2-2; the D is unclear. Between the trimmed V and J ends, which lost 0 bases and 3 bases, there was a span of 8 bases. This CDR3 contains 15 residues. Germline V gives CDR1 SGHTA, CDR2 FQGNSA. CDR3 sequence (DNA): TGTGCCAGCAGCTTAGCCGGCACCTACACCGGGGAGCTGTTTTTT. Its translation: CASSLAGTYTGELFF.

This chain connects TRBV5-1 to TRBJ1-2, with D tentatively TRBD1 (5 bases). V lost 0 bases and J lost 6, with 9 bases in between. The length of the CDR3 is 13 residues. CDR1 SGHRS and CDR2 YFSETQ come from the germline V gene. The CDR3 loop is CASSLASGNGYTF. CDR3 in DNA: TGCGCCAGCAGCTTGGCCTCAGGGAATGGCTACACCTTC.

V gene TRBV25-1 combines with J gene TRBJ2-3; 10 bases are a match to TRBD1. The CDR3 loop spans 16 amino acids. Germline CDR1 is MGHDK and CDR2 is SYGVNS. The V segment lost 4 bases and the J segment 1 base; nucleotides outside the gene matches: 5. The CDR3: CASSGPGTGGTDTQYF. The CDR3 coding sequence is TGTGCCAGCAGTGGCCCCGGGACAGGGGGCACAGATACGCAGTATTTT.

CDR3 region: CASSLGGLDNEQFF. The CDR3, as DNA: TGCGCCAGCAGCTTAGGGGGTTTGGACAATGAGCAGTTCTTC. The V gene is TRBV5-1, the J gene TRBJ2-1, with D possibly being TRBD1 (6 bases). Germline V gene data show CDR1 as SGHRS and CDR2 as YFSETQ. The CDR3 spans 14 residues. V dropped 2 bases and J dropped 5 bases, with 11 bases sitting between them.

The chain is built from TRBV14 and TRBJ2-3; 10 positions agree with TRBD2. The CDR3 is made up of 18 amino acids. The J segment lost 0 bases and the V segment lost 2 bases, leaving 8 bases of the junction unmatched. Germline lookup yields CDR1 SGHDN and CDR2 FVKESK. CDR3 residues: CASSQSLAGASSTDTQYF. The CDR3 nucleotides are TGTGCCAGCAGCCAAAGTCTAGCGGGGGCGTCTAGCACAGATACGCAGTATTTT.

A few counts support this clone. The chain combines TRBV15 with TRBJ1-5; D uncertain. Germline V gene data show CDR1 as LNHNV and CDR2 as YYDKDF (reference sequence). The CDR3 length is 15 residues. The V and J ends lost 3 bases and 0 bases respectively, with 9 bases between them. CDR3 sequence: CATSSRGYSNQPQHF. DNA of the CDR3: TGTGCCACCAGCAGTAGAGGGTATAGCAATCAGCCCCAGCATTTT.

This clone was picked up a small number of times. The CDR3 nucleotides read TGTGCCAGCAGTGGGGCAGGGGGGAACACCGGGGAGCTGTTTTTT. Encoded protein: CASSGAGGNTGELFF. V and J are TRBV2 and TRBJ2-2; 7 nucleotides align to TRBD1. After removal of 4 bases from V and 1 base from J, the junction contained 3 bases not matched to a gene. CDR3 length: 15 residues. CDR1 SNHLY and CDR2 FYNNEI come from the germline V gene.

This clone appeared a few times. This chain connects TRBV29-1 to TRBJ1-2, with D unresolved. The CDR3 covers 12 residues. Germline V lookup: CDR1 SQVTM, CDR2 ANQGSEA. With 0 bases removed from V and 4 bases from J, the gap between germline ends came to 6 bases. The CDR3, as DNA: TGCAGCGTTGAAGAAGACGGCTATGGCTACACCTTC. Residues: CSVEEDGYGYTF.

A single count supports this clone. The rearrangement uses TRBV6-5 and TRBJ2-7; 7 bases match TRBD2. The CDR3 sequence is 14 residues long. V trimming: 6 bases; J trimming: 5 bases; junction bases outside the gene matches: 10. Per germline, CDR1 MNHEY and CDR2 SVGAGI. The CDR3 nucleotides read TGTGCCAGCAGGTCCGGGACTACCCACAACGAGCAGTACTTC. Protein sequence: CASRSGTTHNEQYF.

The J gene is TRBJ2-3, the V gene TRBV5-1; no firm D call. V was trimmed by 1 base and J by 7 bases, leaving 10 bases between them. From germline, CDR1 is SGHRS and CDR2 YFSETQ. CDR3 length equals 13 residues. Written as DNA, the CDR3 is TGCGCCAGCAGCTTGAGGGCCCCCAATACGCAGTATTTT. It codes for CASSLRAPNTQYF.

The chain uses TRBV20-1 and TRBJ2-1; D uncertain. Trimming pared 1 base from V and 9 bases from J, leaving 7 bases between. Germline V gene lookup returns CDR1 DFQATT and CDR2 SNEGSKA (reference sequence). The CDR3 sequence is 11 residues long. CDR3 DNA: TGCAGTGCTAGAGTGGATGGTGAGCAGTTCTTC. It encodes CSARVDGEQFF.

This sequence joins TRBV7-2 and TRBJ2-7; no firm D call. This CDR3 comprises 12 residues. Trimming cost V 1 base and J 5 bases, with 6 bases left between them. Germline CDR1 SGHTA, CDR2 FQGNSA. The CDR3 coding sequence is TGTGCCAGCAGCTTAGGCCGACACGAGCAGTACTTC. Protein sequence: CASSLGRHEQYF.